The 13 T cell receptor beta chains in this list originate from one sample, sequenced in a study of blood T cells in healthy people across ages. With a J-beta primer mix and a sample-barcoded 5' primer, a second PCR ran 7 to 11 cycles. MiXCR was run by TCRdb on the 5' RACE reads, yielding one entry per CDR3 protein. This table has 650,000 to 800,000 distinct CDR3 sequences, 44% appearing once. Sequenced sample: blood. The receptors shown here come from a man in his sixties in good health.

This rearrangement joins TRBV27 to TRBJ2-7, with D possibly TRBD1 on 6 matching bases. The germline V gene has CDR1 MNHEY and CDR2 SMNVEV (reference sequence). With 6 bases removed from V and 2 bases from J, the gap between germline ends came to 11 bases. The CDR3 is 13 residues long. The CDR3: CASRRGQTYEQYF. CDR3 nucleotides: TGTGCCAGCAGACGTGGACAGACCTACGAGCAGTACTTC.

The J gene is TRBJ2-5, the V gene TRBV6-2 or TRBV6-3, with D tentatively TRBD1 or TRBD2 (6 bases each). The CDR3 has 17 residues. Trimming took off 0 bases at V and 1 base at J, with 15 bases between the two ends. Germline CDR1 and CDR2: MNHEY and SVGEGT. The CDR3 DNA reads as TGTGCCAGCAGTTACTCTCCGGAGGGGGGTCCCCAAGAGACCCAGTACTTC. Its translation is CASSYSPEGGPQETQYF.

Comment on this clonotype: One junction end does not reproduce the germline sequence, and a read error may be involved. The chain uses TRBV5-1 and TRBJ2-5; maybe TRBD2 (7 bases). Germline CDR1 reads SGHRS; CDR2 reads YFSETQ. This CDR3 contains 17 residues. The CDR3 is CASNLGSTGGLQETQYF. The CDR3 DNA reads TGCGCCAGCAACTTGGGGTCCACGGGGGGCCTCCAAGAGACCCAGTACTTC.

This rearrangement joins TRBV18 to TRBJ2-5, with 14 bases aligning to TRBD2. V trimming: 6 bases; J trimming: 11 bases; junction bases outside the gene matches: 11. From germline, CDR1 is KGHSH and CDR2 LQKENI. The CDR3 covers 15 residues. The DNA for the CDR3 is TGTGCCAGCTCCGGACTAGCGGGGGGCAACAATGAGCAGTACTTC. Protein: CASSGLAGGNNEQYF.

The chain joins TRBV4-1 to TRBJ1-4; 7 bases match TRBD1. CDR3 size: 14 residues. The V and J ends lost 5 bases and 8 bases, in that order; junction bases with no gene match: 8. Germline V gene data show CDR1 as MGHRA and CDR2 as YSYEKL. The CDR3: CASSDDREFEKLFF. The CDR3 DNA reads TGCGCCAGCAGCGACGACAGGGAATTCGAAAAACTGTTTTTT.

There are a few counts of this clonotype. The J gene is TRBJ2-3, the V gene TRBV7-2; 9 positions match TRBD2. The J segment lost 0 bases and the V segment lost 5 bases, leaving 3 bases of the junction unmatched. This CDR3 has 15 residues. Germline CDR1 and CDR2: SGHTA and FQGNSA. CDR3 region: CASSRSGGSTDTQYF. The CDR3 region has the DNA TGTGCCAGCAGCCGTAGCGGGGGTAGCACAGATACGCAGTATTTT.

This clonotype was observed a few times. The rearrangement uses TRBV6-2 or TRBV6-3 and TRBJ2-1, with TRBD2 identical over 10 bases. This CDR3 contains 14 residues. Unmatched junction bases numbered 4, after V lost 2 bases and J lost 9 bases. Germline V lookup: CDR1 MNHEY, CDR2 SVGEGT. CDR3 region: CASSYKRGGGEQFF. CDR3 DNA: TGTGCCAGCAGTTACAAGCGGGGGGGCGGTGAGCAGTTCTTC.

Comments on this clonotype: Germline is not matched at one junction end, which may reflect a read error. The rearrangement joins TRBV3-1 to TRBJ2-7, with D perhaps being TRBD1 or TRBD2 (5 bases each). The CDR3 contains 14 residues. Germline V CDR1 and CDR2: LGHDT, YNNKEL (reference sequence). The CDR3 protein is CTSSPGTITYEQYF. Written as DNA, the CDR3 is TGTACCAGCAGCCCTGGGACCATTACCTACGAGCAGTACTTC.

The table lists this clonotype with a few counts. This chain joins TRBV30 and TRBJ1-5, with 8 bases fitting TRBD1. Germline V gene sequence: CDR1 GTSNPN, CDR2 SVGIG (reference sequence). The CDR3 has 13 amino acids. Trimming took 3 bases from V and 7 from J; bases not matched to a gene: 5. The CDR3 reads CAWSEQGGQPQHF. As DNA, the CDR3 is TGTGCCTGGAGCGAACAGGGGGGCCAGCCCCAGCATTTT.

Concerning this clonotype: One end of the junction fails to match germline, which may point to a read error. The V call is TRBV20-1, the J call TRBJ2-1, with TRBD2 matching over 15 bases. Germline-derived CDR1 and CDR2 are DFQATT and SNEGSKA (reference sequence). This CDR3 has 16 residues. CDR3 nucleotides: TGCAGTGCCCCTGGACTAGCGGGGGGGCAATACAATGAGCGGTTCTTC. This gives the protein CSAPGLAGGQYNERFF.

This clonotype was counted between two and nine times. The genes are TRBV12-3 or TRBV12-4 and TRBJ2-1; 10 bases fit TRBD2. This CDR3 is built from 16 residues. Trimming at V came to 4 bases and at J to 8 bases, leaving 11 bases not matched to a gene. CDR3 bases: TGTGCCAGCAGTTCAGAAACACTAGCGGGGAGCGATGAGCAGTTCTTC. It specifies CASSSETLAGSDEQFF.

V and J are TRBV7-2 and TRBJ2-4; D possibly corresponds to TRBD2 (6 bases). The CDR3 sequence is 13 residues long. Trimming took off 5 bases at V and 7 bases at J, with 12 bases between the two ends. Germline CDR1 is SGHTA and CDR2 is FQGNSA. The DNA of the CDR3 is TGTGCCAGCAGCCCAGAGGGAGGTAACATTCAGTACTTC. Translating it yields CASSPEGGNIQYF.

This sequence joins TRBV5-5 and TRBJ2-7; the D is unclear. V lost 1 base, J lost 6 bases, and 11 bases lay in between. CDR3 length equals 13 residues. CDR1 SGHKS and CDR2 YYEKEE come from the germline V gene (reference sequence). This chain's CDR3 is CASSLRQLSEQYF. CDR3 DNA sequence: TGTGCCAGCAGCTTGAGGCAGTTGTCCGAGCAGTACTTC. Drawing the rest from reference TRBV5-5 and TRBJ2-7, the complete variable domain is DAGVTQSPTHLIKTRGQQVTLRCSPISGHKSVSWYQQVLGQGPQFIFQYYEKEERGRGNFPDRFSARQFPNYSSELNVNALLLGDSALYLCASSLRQLSEQYFGPGTRLTVT.